A single sample is the source of the 25 T cell receptor beta chains below, sequenced in a study of blood T cell repertoires in COVID-19. Sequencing used immunoSEQ multiplex PCR; TCRdb keeps in-frame clones, though not all of them. The top ten hold around 19% of the sample, which has roughly 60,000 clones, approximately 85% seen once. Sequenced sample: peripheral blood. These TCRs come from a human donor in a cohort sampled during active COVID-19.

This chain joins TRBV6-6 and TRBJ2-5; tentative D call: TRBD2 (5 bases). V was cut by 0 bases and J by 7 bases, with 12 bases left in between. This CDR3 has 14 amino acids. Germline CDR1 and CDR2: MNHNY and SVGAGI (reference sequence). For the CDR3, the DNA is TGTGCCAGCAGTTACTCCCGGGATATTGGGACCCAGTACTTC. This codes for CASSYSRDIGTQYF.

The J gene is TRBJ1-1, the V gene TRBV20-1; unclear D gene. Germline lookup yields CDR1 DFQATT and CDR2 SNEGSKA (reference sequence). Trimming took 5 bases from V and 0 from J, leaving 4 bases between them. The CDR3 sequence is 11 residues long. CDR3 sequence reads: CSALVNTEAFF. The DNA for the CDR3 is TGCAGTGCTCTAGTGAACACTGAAGCTTTCTTT.

The chain uses TRBV19 and TRBJ1-5; D is perhaps TRBD1 (5 bases). V shed 8 bases and J shed 7 bases, with 18 bases lying between them. The CDR3 is 14 residues long. Germline V gene sequence: CDR1 LNHDA, CDR2 SQIVND (reference sequence). As DNA, the CDR3 is TGTGCCAGTCACTCTGGGGTAGGGGTCCAGCCCCAGCATTTT. Amino acids: CASHSGVGVQPQHF.

The chain carries TRBV24-1 and TRBJ1-1, with a tentative D call TRBD1 (5 bases). Trimming removed 5 bases at V and 5 bases at J, with 11 bases between. This CDR3 has 13 residues. Germline V gene sequence: CDR1 KGHDR, CDR2 SFDVKD. The CDR3 region has the DNA TGTGCCACCAGTGGTGGGACTTGGACTGAAGCTTTCTTT. Its protein is CATSGGTWTEAFF.

This rearrangement joins TRBV5-1 to TRBJ1-2; 8 bases line up with TRBD1. CDR1 SGHRS and CDR2 YFSETQ come from the germline V gene. The CDR3 spans 14 residues. The V and J ends lost 3 bases and 2 bases, in that order; junction bases with no gene match: 3. The CDR3, as DNA: TGCGCCAGCAGCTCCTGGACAGGGAACTATGGCTACACCTTC. This gives the protein CASSSWTGNYGYTF.

The J gene is TRBJ2-6, the V gene TRBV28; tentatively, D is TRBD2 (6 bases). The germline V gene has CDR1 MDHEN and CDR2 SYDVKM. Trimming took 5 bases from V and 1 from J, leaving 15 bases between them. The CDR3 runs 17 residues. Written as DNA, the CDR3 is TGTGCCAGCAGTGACGTCCAGCTAGCGTCTGGGGCCAACGTCCTGACTTTC. Its translation is CASSDVQLASGANVLTF.

This clone was observed a few times. CDR3 in amino acids: CASSRMPGQGAAGELFF. Written as DNA, the CDR3 is TGCGCCAGCAGCCGGATGCCGGGACAGGGGGCGGCCGGGGAGCTGTTTTTT. This chain uses TRBV4-1 with TRBJ2-2; 12 nucleotides align to TRBD1. This CDR3 spans 17 amino acids. Per the germline V gene, CDR1 is MGHRA and CDR2 is YSYEKL. After removal of 4 bases from V and 6 bases from J, the junction contained 9 bases not matched to a gene.

This rearrangement joins TRBV12-2 to TRBJ1-1; the DNA was not compared with TRBD1, the D call given in the table. TRBV12-2 is termed a pseudogene. This CDR3 contains 15 residues. DNA of the CDR3: TGTGCAAGTCGCCCCTGGGACAGGTCGAACACTGAAGCTTTCTTT. Its translation is CASRPWDRSNTEAFF.

The V gene is TRBV19, the J gene TRBJ2-5; TRBD2 matches 12 bases. This CDR3 comprises 17 residues. The V segment lost 6 bases and the J segment 1 base; nucleotides outside the gene matches: 9. Germline V gives CDR1 LNHDA, CDR2 SQIVND (reference sequence). The CDR3 DNA reads TGTGCCAGTAGCTCAATAGAACTAGCGGGGGGCCAAGAGACCCAGTACTTC. Amino acid sequence: CASSSIELAGGQETQYF.

This clone has only one observation. J is TRBJ1-2 and V is TRBV5-1, with a possible D match to TRBD1 (6 bases). Trimming took 0 bases from V and 6 from J, leaving 12 bases between them. CDR1 and CDR2 from the germline V gene are SGHRS and YFSETQ. This CDR3 is built from 14 residues. This chain's CDR3 is CASSLVSSGDGYTF. CDR3 in DNA: TGCGCCAGCAGCTTGGTTTCGTCAGGGGATGGCTACACCTTC.

The rearrangement links TRBV12-3 or TRBV12-4 to TRBJ2-3, with 8 bases identical to TRBD2. With V trimmed by 3 bases and J by 8 bases, 4 bases remained unmatched. There are 13 residues in the CDR3. CDR3 residues: CASSFGGAGTQYF. CDR3 nucleotide sequence: TGTGCCAGCAGTTTCGGGGGGGCGGGTACGCAGTATTTT.

This clone has just one count. The V gene is TRBV4-1, the J gene TRBJ2-1, with TRBD2 identical over 7 bases. The V segment lost 3 bases and the J segment 9 bases; nucleotides outside the gene matches: 11. CDR1 is MGHRA and CDR2 is YSYEKL in the germline V gene. The CDR3 extends over 15 amino acids. Here the CDR3 reads CASSHPGTIVPEQFF. For the CDR3, the DNA is TGCGCCAGCAGCCATCCCGGGACTATTGTTCCTGAGCAGTTCTTC.

This clone was counted a single time. This rearrangement joins TRBV24-1 to TRBJ2-2, with D tentatively TRBD1 (6 bases). Germline V lookup: CDR1 KGHDR, CDR2 SFDVKD. Trimming left V 4 bases short and J 8 bases short, with 16 bases between. There are 15 residues in the CDR3. The CDR3 DNA follows: TGTGCCACCAGTGACCGACCGGGACAACAAGGGGAGCTGTTTTTT. Its translation: CATSDRPGQQGELFF.

This clone was observed a few times. The chain couples TRBV7-3 to TRBJ2-1; 9 nucleotides line up with TRBD2. Germline CDR1 reads SGHTA; CDR2 reads FQGTGA. The CDR3 runs to 17 residues. The J segment lost 4 bases and the V segment lost 5 bases, leaving 12 bases of the junction unmatched. CDR3 amino acids: CASSPIEAGGLYNEQFF. The CDR3 DNA sequence: TGTGCCAGCAGCCCAATAGAAGCGGGGGGCCTTTACAATGAGCAGTTCTTC.

The V call is TRBV10-1, the J call TRBJ2-1, with 13 bases identical to TRBD2. Germline V gives CDR1 WNHNN, CDR2 SYGVQD (reference sequence). This CDR3 contains 15 residues. Germline trimming cut 2 bases from V and 7 bases from J; bases unmatched to any gene: 2. The CDR3 is CASSEGTSGVNEQFF. CDR3 DNA: TGCGCCAGCAGTGAGGGGACTAGCGGGGTTAATGAGCAGTTCTTC.

This chain links TRBV13 with TRBJ2-3, with 15 nucleotides matching TRBD2. V shed 5 bases, J shed 0 bases, and the junction held 12 bases outside the gene matches. The CDR3 is 20 amino acids. The germline V gene encodes CDR1 PRHDT and CDR2 FYEKMQ (reference sequence). For the CDR3, the DNA is TGTGCCAGCAGCCTAAGCTCGGGACTAGCGGGGGGAGCTAGCACAGATACGCAGTATTTT. Its protein product is CASSLSSGLAGGASTDTQYF.

The chain recombines TRBV6-6 with TRBJ2-3; D is unresolved. Germline CDR1 reads MNHNY; CDR2 reads SVGAGI (reference sequence). V was clipped by 4 bases and J by 9 bases, with 11 bases between them. The CDR3 totals 12 residues. Here the CDR3 DNA reads TGTGCCAGCAGTTTGAGAGAAGAAACGCAGTATTTT. Translation gives CASSLREETQYF.

This chain joins TRBV9 and TRBJ2-3; TRBD2 is a possible D gene (6 bases). CDR1 is SGDLS and CDR2 is YYNGEE in the germline V gene. The CDR3 has 12 residues. V was pared by 0 bases and J by 8 bases, with 7 bases between. DNA for the CDR3: TGTGCCAGCAGCGTAGACGGGGGTACGCAGTATTTT. Its protein is CASSVDGGTQYF.

CDR3 amino acids: CAWNPRGSSGNTIYF. CDR3 nucleotides: TGTGCCTGGAACCCCCGGGGAAGCTCTGGAAACACCATATATTTT. The chain links TRBV30 to TRBJ1-3; D gene ambiguous. CDR1 is GTSNPN and CDR2 is SVGIG in the germline V gene (reference sequence). This CDR3 region has 15 residues. The ends were cut back, 4 bases at V and 0 bases at J, with 13 bases in the middle.

This rearrangement joins TRBV7-9 to TRBJ2-3; 10 nucleotides agree with TRBD1. Trimming removed 4 bases from V and 3 bases from J; junction bases left unmatched: 4. The CDR3 length is 15 residues. Looked up from germline, CDR1 is SEHNR and CDR2 is FQNEAQ (reference sequence). This CDR3 reads CASSSWGQGTDTQYF. For the CDR3, the DNA is TGTGCCAGCAGCTCTTGGGGACAGGGGACAGATACGCAGTATTTT.

The V call is TRBV5-4, the J call TRBJ2-5, with D maybe TRBD2 (5 bases). This CDR3 contains 14 residues. The germline gives CDR1 SGHNT, CDR2 YYREEE (reference sequence). The V end lost 4 bases, the J end lost 3 bases, and 13 bases lay between the germline ends. The CDR3 DNA follows: TGTGCCAGCAGCCCCCACCCCGGGGAAGAGACCCAGTACTTC. Its protein product is CASSPHPGEETQYF.

A single count supports this clone. The chain employs TRBV5-6 and TRBJ2-7; TRBD2 might be the D (5 bases). Germline lookup yields CDR1 SGHDT and CDR2 YYEEEE. The CDR3 length is 16 residues. Trimming removed 3 bases at V and 7 bases at J, with 23 bases between. The CDR3 sequence is CASSSADSSWSLEQYF. CDR3 nucleotide sequence: TGTGCCAGCAGCTCAGCGGACTCCTCTTGGTCGTTAGAGCAGTACTTC.

The genes are TRBV5-1 and TRBJ2-7; D gene unclear. With 5 bases removed from V and 0 bases from J, the gap between germline ends came to 9 bases. CDR3 size: 13 residues. CDR1 SGHRS and CDR2 YFSETQ come from the germline V gene. The CDR3 coding sequence is TGCGCCAGCAGTCCCTATGTCTCCTACGAGCAGTACTTC. Residues: CASSPYVSYEQYF.

The chain joins TRBV6-5 to TRBJ1-1, with D maybe TRBD1 (6 bases). The V gene lost 2 bases and the J gene lost 8 bases, with 12 bases spanning the gap. The CDR3 is 13 amino acids. Germline CDR1 and CDR2: MNHEY and SVGAGI. This CDR3 reads CASSYGQGREAFF. The CDR3 DNA reads TGTGCCAGCAGTTACGGCCAGGGGAGAGAAGCTTTCTTT.

This chain links TRBV27 with TRBJ2-7, with 9 positions matching TRBD1. The V gene's germline CDR1 is MNHEY and CDR2 SMNVEV (reference sequence). The CDR3 has 16 residues. V shed 3 bases and J 2 bases; nucleotides not matched to a gene: 8. CDR3 loop: CASSLSGTGWTYEQYF. CDR3 DNA sequence: TGTGCCAGCAGTTTGTCCGGGACAGGGTGGACCTACGAGCAGTACTTC.